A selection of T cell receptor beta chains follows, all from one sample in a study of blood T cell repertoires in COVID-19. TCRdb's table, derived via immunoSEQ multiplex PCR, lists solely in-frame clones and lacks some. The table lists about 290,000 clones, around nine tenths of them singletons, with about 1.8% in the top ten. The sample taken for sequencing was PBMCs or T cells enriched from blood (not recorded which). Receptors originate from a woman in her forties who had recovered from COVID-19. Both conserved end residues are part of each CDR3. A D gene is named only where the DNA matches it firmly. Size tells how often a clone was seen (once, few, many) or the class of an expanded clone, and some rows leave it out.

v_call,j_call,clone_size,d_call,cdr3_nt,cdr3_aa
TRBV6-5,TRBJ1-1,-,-,TGTGCCAGCAGTTTCAGGGGTAACACTGAAGCTTTCTTT,CASSFRGNTEAFF
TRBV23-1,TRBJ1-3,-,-,TGCGCCAGCACGGGGCCCAGGGGACACACCATATATTTT,CASTGPRGHTIYF
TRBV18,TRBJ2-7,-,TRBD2,TGTGCCAGCTCACCAATGACTAGCGGAGCCTACGAGCAGTACTTC,CASSPMTSGAYEQYF
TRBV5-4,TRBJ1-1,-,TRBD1,TGTGCCAGCAGCTTGAACCCCGGGACAGGGAACACTGAAGCTTTCTTT,CASSLNPGTGNTEAFF
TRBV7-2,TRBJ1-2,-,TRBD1,TGTGCCAGCAGCCCGCCCCCCCCGGGGACAGATGGCTACACCTTC,CASSPPPPGTDGYTF
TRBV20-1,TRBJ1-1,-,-,TGCAGTGCTAGTGGCAGATTAATCACTGAAGCTTTCTTT,CSASGRLITEAFF
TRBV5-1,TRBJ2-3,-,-,TGCGCCAGCAGGACGACATCGAGCACAGATACGCAGTATTTT,CASRTTSSTDTQYF
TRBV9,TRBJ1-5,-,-,TGTGCCAGCAGCGCTAATAGCAATCAGCCCCAGCATTTT,CASSANSNQPQHF
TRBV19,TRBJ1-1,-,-,TGTGCCAGTAGTATCCTCCGGCCCCAGGGCACTGAAGCTTTCTTT,CASSILRPQGTEAFF
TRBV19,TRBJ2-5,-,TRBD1,TGTGCCAGTAGAGGTTTAGGTCGGACAGGGGATTTTGAGGAGACCCAGTACTTC,CASRGLGRTGDFEETQYF
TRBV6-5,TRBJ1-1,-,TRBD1,TGTGCCAGCAGCCGTTGGAGGGGGCTGACTGAAGCTTTCTTT,CASSRWRGLTEAFF
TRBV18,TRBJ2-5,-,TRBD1,TGTGCCAGCTCACTACAGGGGATCAAGGAGACCCAGTACTTC,CASSLQGIKETQYF
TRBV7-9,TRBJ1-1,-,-,TGTGCCAGCAGCCTCGACAGTAACACTGAAGCTTTCTTT,CASSLDSNTEAFF
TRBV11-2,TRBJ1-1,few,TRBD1,TGTGCCAGCAGCTTCAACGACAGGGGTTGGGCTTTCTTT,CASSFNDRGWAFF
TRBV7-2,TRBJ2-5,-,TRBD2,TGTGCCAGCAGCTTAGCCGGGACTAGCGAAGAGACCCAGTACTTC,CASSLAGTSEETQYF
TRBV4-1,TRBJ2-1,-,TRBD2,TGCGCCAGCAGCCAAGACGACGAACTAGCGGGAGGGCCTAGCTCCTACAATGAGCAGTTCTTC,CASSQDDELAGGPSSYNEQFF
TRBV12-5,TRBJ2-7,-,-,TGTGCTAGTGGTTTGGGGTTGGGGAGCTCCTACGAGCAGTACTTC,CASGLGLGSSYEQYF
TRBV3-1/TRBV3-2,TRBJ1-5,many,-,TGTGCCAGCAGCCAACTTAGCGGTCAGCCCCAGCATTTT,CASSQLSGQPQHF
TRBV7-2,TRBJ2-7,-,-,TGTGCCAGCAGCTTAAAAGGTCTAGCTAGCTACGAGCAGTACTTC,CASSLKGLASYEQYF
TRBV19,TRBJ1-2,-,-,TGTGCCAGTAGCTTTACCCCACGAGACTATTTACGCTACACCTTC,CASSFTPRDYLRYTF
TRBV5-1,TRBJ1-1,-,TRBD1,TGCGCCAGCAGCCCAGACAGGGCGAACACTGAAGCTTTCTTT,CASSPDRANTEAFF
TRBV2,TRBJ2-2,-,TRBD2,TGTGCCAGCAGCCCCACGGGCGGGGGGCGAAACACCGGGGAGCTGTTTTTT,CASSPTGGGRNTGELFF
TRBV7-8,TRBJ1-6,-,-,TGTGCCAGCAGCTTAGTCGATTCCCGACTTAATTCACCCCTCCACTTT,CASSLVDSRLNSPLHF
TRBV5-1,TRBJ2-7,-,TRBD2,TGCGCCAGCAGCCCGACTAGCGGGAATTACGAGCAGTACTTC,CASSPTSGNYEQYF
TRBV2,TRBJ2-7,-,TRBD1,TGTGCCAGCAGCTTTCGAGGAGACAGGGGATCCTACGAGCAGTACTTC,CASSFRGDRGSYEQYF
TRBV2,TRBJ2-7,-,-,TGTGCCAGCACCGAGTCAAACTACGAGCAGTACTTC,CASTESNYEQYF
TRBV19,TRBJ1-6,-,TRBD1,TGTGCCAGTACCGGGACAGGGAATAGTGGGTCACCCCTCCACTTT,CASTGTGNSGSPLHF
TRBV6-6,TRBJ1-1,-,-,TGTGCCAGCAGTTACCGGGGGTTGAACACTGAAGCTTTCTTT,CASSYRGLNTEAFF
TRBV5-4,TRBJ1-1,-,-,TGTGCCAGCAGCTTGGATGGGGGGGGCGGCTCTGAAGCTTTCTTT,CASSLDGGGGSEAFF